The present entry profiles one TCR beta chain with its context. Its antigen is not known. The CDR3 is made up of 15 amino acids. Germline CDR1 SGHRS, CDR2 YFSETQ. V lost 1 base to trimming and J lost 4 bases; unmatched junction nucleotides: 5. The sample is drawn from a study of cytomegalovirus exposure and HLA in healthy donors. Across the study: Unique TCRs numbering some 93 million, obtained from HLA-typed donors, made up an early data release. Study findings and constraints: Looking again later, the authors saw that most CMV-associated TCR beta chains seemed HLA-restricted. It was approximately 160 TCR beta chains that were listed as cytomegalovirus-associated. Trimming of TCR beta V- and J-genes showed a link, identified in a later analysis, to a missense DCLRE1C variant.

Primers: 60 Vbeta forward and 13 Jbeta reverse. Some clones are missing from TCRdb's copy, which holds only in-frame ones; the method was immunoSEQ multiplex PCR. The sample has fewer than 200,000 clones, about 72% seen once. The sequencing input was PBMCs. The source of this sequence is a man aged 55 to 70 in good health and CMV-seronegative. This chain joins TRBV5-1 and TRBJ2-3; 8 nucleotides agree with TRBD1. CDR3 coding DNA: TGCGCCAGCAGCTTGAATCCAGGGGGCGCAGATACGCAGTATTTT. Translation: CASSLNPGGADTQYF.